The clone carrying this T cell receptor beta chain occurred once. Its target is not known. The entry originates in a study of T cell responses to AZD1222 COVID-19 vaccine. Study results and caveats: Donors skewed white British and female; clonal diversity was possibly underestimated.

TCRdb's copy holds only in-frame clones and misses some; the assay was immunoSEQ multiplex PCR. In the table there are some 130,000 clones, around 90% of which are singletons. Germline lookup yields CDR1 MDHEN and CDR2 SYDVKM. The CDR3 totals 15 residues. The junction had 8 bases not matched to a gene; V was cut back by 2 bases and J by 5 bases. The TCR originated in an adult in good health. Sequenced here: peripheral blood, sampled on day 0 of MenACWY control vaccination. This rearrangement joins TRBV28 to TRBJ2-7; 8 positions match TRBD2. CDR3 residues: CASSLQASGSDEQYF. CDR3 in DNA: TGTGCCAGCAGTTTACAGGCCAGCGGGAGCGACGAGCAGTACTTC.